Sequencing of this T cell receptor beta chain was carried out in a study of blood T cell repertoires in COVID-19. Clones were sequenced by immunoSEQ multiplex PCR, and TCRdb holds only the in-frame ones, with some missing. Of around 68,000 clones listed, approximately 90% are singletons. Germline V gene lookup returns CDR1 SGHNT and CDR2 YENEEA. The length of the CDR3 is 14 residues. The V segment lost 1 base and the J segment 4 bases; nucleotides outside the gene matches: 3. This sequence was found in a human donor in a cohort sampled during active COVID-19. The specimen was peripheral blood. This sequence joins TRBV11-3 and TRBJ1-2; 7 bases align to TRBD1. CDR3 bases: TGTGCCAGCAGCTTAGGCCGGGACAGCTATGGCTACACCTTC. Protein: CASSLGRDSYGYTF.